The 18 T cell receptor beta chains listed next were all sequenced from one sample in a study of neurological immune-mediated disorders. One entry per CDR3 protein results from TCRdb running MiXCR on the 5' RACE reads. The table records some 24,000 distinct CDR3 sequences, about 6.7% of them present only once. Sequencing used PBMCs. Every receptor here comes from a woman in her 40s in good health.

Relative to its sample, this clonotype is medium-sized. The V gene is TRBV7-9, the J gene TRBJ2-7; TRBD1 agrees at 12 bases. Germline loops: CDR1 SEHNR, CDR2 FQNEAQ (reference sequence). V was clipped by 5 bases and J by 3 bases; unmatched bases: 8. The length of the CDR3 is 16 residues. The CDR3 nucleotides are TGTGCCAGCAGCCCAACGGGACAGGGGGCAGTCTACGAGCAGTACTTC. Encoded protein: CASSPTGQGAVYEQYF.

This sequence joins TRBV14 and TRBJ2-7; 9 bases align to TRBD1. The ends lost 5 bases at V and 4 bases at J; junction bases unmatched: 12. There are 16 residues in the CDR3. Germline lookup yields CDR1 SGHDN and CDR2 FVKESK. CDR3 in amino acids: CASSVLPGQGGYEQYF. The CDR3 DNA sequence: TGTGCCAGCAGCGTACTTCCGGGACAGGGAGGATACGAGCAGTACTTC.

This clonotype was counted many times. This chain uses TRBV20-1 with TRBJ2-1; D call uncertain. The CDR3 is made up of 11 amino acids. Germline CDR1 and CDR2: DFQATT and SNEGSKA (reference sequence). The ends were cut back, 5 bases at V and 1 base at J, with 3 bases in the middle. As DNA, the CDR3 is TGCAGTGCTCCATCCTACAATGAGCAGTTCTTC. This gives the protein CSAPSYNEQFF.

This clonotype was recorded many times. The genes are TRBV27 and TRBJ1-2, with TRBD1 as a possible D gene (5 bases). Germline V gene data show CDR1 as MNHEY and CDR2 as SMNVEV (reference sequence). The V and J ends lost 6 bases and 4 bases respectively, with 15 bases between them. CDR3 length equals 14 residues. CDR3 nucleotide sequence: TGTGCCAGCAGCCCCACCGACAGCCTCTATGGCTACACCTTC. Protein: CASSPTDSLYGYTF.

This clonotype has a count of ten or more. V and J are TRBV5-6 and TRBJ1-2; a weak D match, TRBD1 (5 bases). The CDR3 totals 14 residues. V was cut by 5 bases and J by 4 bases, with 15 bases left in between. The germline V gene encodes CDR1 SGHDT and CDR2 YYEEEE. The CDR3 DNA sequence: TGTGCCAGCAGGGTAGAGGGGCGGTCCTATGGCTACACCTTC. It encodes CASRVEGRSYGYTF.

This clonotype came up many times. The CDR3 DNA reads TGCAGTGCCCCTGATAGCGGCAATGAGCAGTTCTTC. Its protein is CSAPDSGNEQFF. The chain couples TRBV20-1 to TRBJ2-1, with D tentatively TRBD2 (6 bases). The germline V gene has CDR1 DFQATT and CDR2 SNEGSKA (reference sequence). V was clipped by 6 bases and J by 6 bases, with 12 bases between them. The CDR3 has 12 residues.

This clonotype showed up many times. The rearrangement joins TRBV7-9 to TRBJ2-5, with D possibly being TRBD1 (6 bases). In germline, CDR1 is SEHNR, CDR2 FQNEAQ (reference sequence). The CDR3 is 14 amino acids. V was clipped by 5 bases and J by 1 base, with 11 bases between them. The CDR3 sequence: CASSNRDIQETQYF. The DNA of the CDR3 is TGTGCCAGCAGCAACCGGGACATCCAAGAGACCCAGTACTTC. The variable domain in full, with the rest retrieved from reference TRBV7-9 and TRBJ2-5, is DTGVSQNPRHKITKRGQNVTFRCDPISEHNRLYWYRQTLGQGPEFLTYFQNEAQLEKSRLLSDRFSAERPKGSFSTLEIQRTEQGDSAMYLCASSNRDIQETQYFGPGTRLLVL.

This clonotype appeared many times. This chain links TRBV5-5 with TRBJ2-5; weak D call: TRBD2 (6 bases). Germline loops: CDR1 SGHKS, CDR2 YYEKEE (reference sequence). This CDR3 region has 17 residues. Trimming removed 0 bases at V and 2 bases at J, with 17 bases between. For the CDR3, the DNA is TGTGCCAGCAGCTTGGACGGCGGGACTGTCCTTCAAGAGACCCAGTACTTC. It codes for CASSLDGGTVLQETQYF.

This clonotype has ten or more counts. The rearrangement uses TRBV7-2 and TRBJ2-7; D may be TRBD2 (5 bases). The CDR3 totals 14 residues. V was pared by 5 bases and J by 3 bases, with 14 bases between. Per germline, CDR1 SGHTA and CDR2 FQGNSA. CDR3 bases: TGTGCCAGCAGCCCGCCGGGGAGAGGCTACGAGCAGTACTTC. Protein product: CASSPPGRGYEQYF.

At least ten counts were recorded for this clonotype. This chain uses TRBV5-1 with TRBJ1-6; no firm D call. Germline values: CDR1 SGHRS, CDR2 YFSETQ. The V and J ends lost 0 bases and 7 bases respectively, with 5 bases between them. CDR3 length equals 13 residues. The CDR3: CASSLESNSPLHF. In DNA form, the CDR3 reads TGCGCCAGCAGCTTGGAATCGAATTCACCCCTCCACTTT.

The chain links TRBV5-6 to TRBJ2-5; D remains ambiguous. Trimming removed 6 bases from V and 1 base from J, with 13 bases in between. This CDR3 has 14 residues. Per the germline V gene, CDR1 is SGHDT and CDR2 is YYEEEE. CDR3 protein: CASTATGPQETQYF. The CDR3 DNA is TGTGCCAGCACCGCCACCGGGCCCCAAGAGACCCAGTACTTC.

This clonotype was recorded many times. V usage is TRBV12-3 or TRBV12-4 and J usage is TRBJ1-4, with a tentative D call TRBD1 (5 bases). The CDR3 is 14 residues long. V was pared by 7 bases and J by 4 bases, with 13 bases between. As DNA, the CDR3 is TGTGCCAGCACCTGGGGGGGGGTTAATGAAAAACTGTTTTTT. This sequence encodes CASTWGGVNEKLFF.

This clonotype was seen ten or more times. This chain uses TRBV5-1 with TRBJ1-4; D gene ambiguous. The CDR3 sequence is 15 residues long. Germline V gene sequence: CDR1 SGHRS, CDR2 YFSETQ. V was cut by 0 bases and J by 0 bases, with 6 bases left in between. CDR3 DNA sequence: TGCGCCAGCAGCTTGGCACTTGCAACTAATGAAAAACTGTTTTTT. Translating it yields CASSLALATNEKLFF.

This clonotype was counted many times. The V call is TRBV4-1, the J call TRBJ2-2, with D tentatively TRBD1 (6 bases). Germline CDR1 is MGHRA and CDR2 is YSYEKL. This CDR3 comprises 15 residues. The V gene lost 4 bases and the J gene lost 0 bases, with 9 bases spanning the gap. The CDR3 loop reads CASSPRTANTGELFF. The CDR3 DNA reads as TGCGCCAGCAGCCCCCGGACAGCGAACACCGGGGAGCTGTTTTTT.

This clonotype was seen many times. The CDR3 loop is CASSISHRGVYNEQFF. The CDR3 bases are TGTGCCAGTAGTATTTCCCACAGGGGTGTGTACAATGAGCAGTTCTTC. The genes are TRBV19 and TRBJ2-1, with 7 positions matching TRBD1. This CDR3 contains 16 residues. The J segment lost 4 bases and the V segment lost 3 bases, leaving 9 bases of the junction unmatched. Germline CDR1 is LNHDA and CDR2 is SQIVND (reference sequence). Drawing the rest from reference TRBV19 and TRBJ2-1, the complete variable domain is DGGITQSPKYLFRKEGQNVTLSCEQNLNHDAMYWYRQDPGQGLRLIYYSQIVNDFQKGDIAEGYSVSREKKESFPLTVTSAQKNPTAFYLCASSISHRGVYNEQFFGPGTRLTVL.

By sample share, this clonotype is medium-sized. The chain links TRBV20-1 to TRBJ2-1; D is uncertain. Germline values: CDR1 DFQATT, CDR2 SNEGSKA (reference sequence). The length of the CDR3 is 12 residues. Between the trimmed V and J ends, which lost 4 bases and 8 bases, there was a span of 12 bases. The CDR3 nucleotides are TGCAGTGCTACCAATCCCCCCGATGAGCAGTTCTTC. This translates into CSATNPPDEQFF.

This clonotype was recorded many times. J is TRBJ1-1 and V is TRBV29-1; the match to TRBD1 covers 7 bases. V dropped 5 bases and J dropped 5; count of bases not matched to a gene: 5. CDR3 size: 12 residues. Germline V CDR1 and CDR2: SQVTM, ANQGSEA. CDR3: CSVYQGGTEAFF. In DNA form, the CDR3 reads TGCAGCGTTTACCAGGGGGGGACTGAAGCTTTCTTT. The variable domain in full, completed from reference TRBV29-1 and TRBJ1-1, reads SAVISQKPSRDICQRGTSLTIQCQVDSQVTMMFWYRQQPGQSLTLIATANQGSEATYESGFVIDKFPISRPNLTFSTLTVSNMSPEDSSIYLCSVYQGGTEAFFGQGTRLTVV.

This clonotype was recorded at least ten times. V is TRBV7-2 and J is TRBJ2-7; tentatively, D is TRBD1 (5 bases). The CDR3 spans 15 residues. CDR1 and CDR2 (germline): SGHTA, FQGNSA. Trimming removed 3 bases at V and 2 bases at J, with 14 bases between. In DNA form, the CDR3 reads TGTGCCAGCAGCTTCCGCAGGGTAGAAACCTACGAGCAGTACTTC. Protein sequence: CASSFRRVETYEQYF.